Presented here are 19 T cell receptor beta chains from one specimen sequenced in a study of T cell responses to AZD1222 COVID-19 vaccine. The method was immunoSEQ multiplex PCR; TCRdb's version includes in-frame clones alone and lacks a portion of them. Among tens of thousands of clones listed, roughly nine tenths were seen once. The sample here was peripheral blood, taken on day 0 of AZD1222 vaccination. The receptors were sampled from an adult in good health.

The chain joins TRBV5-4 to TRBJ1-1; 7 positions agree with TRBD1. Germline assignment: CDR1 SGHNT and CDR2 YYREEE (reference sequence). V shed 0 bases, J shed 2 bases, and the junction held 4 bases outside the gene matches. This CDR3 has 15 amino acids. CDR3 in amino acids: CASSLGGTANTEAFF. The CDR3 DNA follows: TGTGCCAGCAGCTTGGGGGGGACAGCAAACACTGAAGCTTTCTTT.

This chain uses TRBV5-1 with TRBJ1-1; unclear D gene. Trimming left V 1 base short and J 0 bases short, with 10 bases between. Germline values: CDR1 SGHRS, CDR2 YFSETQ. This CDR3 has 15 amino acids. The CDR3 region is CASSLSRALNTEAFF. CDR3 nucleotides: TGCGCCAGCAGCTTGTCCCGGGCCCTGAACACTGAAGCTTTCTTT.

This sequence joins TRBV7-2 and TRBJ2-7; D possibly corresponds to TRBD2 (5 bases). The CDR3 contains 14 residues. CDR1 is SGHTA, CDR2 FQGNSA, per germline. Trimming took 6 bases from V and 0 from J, leaving 12 bases between them. CDR3 loop: CASRPQRDSYEQYF. DNA for the CDR3: TGTGCCAGCAGACCCCAACGGGACTCCTACGAGCAGTACTTC. Drawing the rest from reference TRBV7-2 and TRBJ2-7, the complete variable domain is GAGVSQSPSNKVTEKGKDVELRCDPISGHTALYWYRQSLGQGLEFLIYFQGNSAPDKSGLPSDRFSAERTGGSVSTLTIQRTQQEDSAVYLCASRPQRDSYEQYFGPGTRLTVT.

The chain couples TRBV19 to TRBJ2-1; TRBD2 matches at 8 bases. This CDR3 contains 14 residues. V lost 6 bases and J lost 4; bases outside the gene matches: 5. The germline gives CDR1 LNHDA, CDR2 SQIVND (reference sequence). The CDR3 nucleotides are TGTGCCAGTAGCGGCGGGGGGTGGTACAATGAGCAGTTCTTC. It encodes CASSGGGWYNEQFF.

J is TRBJ2-3 and V is TRBV4-2, with TRBD2 identical over 12 bases. Germline values: CDR1 LGHNA, CDR2 YNFKEQ. There are 19 residues in the CDR3. After removal of 0 bases from V and 4 bases from J, the junction contained 11 bases not matched to a gene. CDR3 protein: CASSQDRASGGATADTQYF. The CDR3 DNA follows: TGTGCCAGCAGCCAAGATCGGGCTAGCGGGGGGGCCACGGCAGATACGCAGTATTTT.

The chain recombines TRBV5-4 with TRBJ2-2, with D possibly being TRBD2 (5 bases). CDR3 length equals 15 residues. Per germline, CDR1 SGHNT and CDR2 YYREEE (reference sequence). The V end was cut by 4 bases, the J end by 5 bases, with 15 bases between. Written as DNA, the CDR3 is TGTGCCAGCAGCGCCGGGGATTTTTTAACCGGGGAGCTGTTTTTT. It codes for CASSAGDFLTGELFF.

The chain combines TRBV6-5 with TRBJ1-1, with 7 positions matching TRBD1. Germline V gene data show CDR1 as MNHEY and CDR2 as SVGAGI. This CDR3 spans 13 amino acids. V shed 2 bases, J shed 4 bases, and the junction held 1 base outside the gene matches. The CDR3: CASSYPGGTEAFF. CDR3 nucleotides: TGTGCCAGCAGTTACCCAGGGGGCACTGAAGCTTTCTTT.

The chain couples TRBV6-5 to TRBJ2-7; either TRBD1 or TRBD2 may fit D (5 bases each). Trimming shortened V by 2 bases and J by 3 bases, and 14 bases separated the two germline ends. The CDR3 totals 15 residues. Germline V CDR1 and CDR2: MNHEY, SVGAGI. The CDR3 loop reads CASSYRGDSGYEQYF. As DNA, the CDR3 is TGTGCCAGCAGTTACCGGGGTGACAGCGGCTACGAGCAGTACTTC.

The V and J genes are TRBV30 and TRBJ2-7; no firm D call. The CDR3 consists of 11 residues. The germline gives CDR1 GTSNPN, CDR2 SVGIG (reference sequence). With 3 bases removed from V and 8 bases from J, the gap between germline ends came to 11 bases. The CDR3 loop is CAWSRATKQYF. DNA for the CDR3: TGTGCCTGGAGCCGGGCCACCAAGCAGTACTTC.

This chain links TRBV2 with TRBJ2-2, with D unclear. The CDR3 extends over 14 amino acids. Trimming stripped 6 bases from V and 2 bases from J, with 10 bases between. CDR1 is SNHLY and CDR2 is FYNNEI in the germline V gene. In DNA form, the CDR3 reads TGTGCCAGCAGACAGACTCTTAACACCGGGGAGCTGTTTTTT. It yields the protein CASRQTLNTGELFF.

The chain has TRBV10-2 and TRBJ2-5; D call uncertain. V was shortened by 3 bases and J by 0 bases, with 2 bases between the two germline ends. The CDR3 consists of 12 residues. The germline V gene has CDR1 WSHSY and CDR2 SAAADI. The CDR3 bases are TGCGCCAGCAGTGAATACCAAGAGACCCAGTACTTC. Protein: CASSEYQETQYF.

The J gene is TRBJ1-5, the V gene TRBV2; no definite D call. This CDR3 spans 14 amino acids. Germline V CDR1 and CDR2: SNHLY, FYNNEI. The germline V and J ends were trimmed by 4 bases and 1 base, with 8 bases remaining between them. The CDR3 here is CASSGPLSNQPQHF. The CDR3 region has the DNA TGTGCCAGCAGTGGTCCCCTAAGCAATCAGCCCCAGCATTTT.

The chain is built from TRBV27 and TRBJ2-7; 8 positions match TRBD1. The CDR3 loop spans 13 amino acids. V trimming: 6 bases; J trimming: 5 bases; junction bases outside the gene matches: 6. The germline gives CDR1 MNHEY, CDR2 SMNVEV (reference sequence). The CDR3 DNA reads TGTGCCAGCAGCCGGACAGGGTGGAACGAGCAGTACTTC. Residues: CASSRTGWNEQYF.

The genes are TRBV9 and TRBJ1-4, with a possible D match to TRBD1 (6 bases). This CDR3 comprises 15 residues. The germline gives CDR1 SGDLS, CDR2 YYNGEE. The germline V and J ends were trimmed by 1 base and 3 bases, with 10 bases remaining between them. The CDR3: CASSVLGAANEKLFF. The CDR3 coding sequence is TGTGCCAGCAGCGTACTGGGGGCTGCTAATGAAAAACTGTTTTTT.

The chain recombines TRBV5-1 with TRBJ1-5; D ambiguous. Germline CDR1 SGHRS, CDR2 YFSETQ. The CDR3 runs 14 residues. V lost 0 bases, J lost 7 bases, and 11 bases lay in between. CDR3 protein: CASSLGTVGQPQHF. DNA of the CDR3: TGCGCCAGCAGCTTGGGTACAGTCGGGCAGCCCCAGCATTTT.

This clone has just one count. The chain is built from TRBV2 and TRBJ2-7, with a tentative D call TRBD1 (6 bases). The CDR3 runs to 14 residues. Germline V gene lookup returns CDR1 SNHLY and CDR2 FYNNEI. V lost 6 bases and J lost 0, with 12 bases in between. CDR3 loop: CASREQGISYEQYF. The DNA for the CDR3 is TGTGCCAGCAGGGAACAGGGAATCTCCTACGAGCAGTACTTC.

This clone was counted a single time. The chain is built from TRBV4-1 and TRBJ2-3; no clear D gene. The CDR3 extends over 16 amino acids. Trimming took 0 bases from V and 6 from J, leaving 16 bases between them. Germline CDR1 and CDR2: MGHRA and YSYEKL. CDR3 coding DNA: TGCGCCAGCAGCCAAGATATCCGGGCCCAATGGGATACGCAGTATTTT. Its translation: CASSQDIRAQWDTQYF.

V is TRBV5-4 and J is TRBJ2-5; 8 nucleotides match TRBD2. Germline CDR1 is SGHNT and CDR2 is YYREEE (reference sequence). CDR3 length equals 14 residues. V lost 2 bases, J lost 2 bases, and 2 bases stayed unmatched. The chain's CDR3 is CASSLGLAQETQYF. CDR3 bases: TGTGCCAGCAGCTTAGGACTAGCTCAAGAGACCCAGTACTTC.

This rearrangement joins TRBV5-4 to TRBJ1-1; D perhaps matches TRBD1 (5 bases). CDR1 and CDR2 from the germline V gene are SGHNT and YYREEE (reference sequence). The CDR3 contains 14 residues. Trimming left V 0 bases short and J 4 bases short, with 10 bases between. CDR3 region: CASSLAWGGTEAFF. The CDR3, as DNA: TGTGCCAGCAGCTTGGCCTGGGGGGGCACTGAAGCTTTCTTT.